The 7 T cell receptor beta chains presented below share a single source sample, sequenced in a study of graft-versus-host responses after intestinal transplantation. This table comes from immunoSEQ multiplex PCR, and its TCRdb copy is limited to in-frame clones, with some not included. The sample comprises more than 90,000 clones, roughly 92% of which are singletons, and 0.23% rests with the top ten. Their antigens are not known. This sample comprised unstimulated CD4+ T cells sorted from spleen or lymph node cells, obtained before transplant. All receptors come from a human donor who was the organ donor for an intestinal transplant.

The chain combines TRBV2 with TRBJ1-5; TRBD1 agrees at 7 bases. The CDR3 is made up of 13 amino acids. The junction had 6 bases not matched to a gene; V was cut back by 9 bases and J by 4 bases. Per the germline V gene, CDR1 is SNHLY and CDR2 is FYNNEI. Here the CDR3 DNA reads TGTGCCAGTGCGGGACAGATGAATCAGCCCCAGCATTTT. Protein sequence: CASAGQMNQPQHF.

This rearrangement joins TRBV5-1 to TRBJ2-7; the D is unclear. The length of the CDR3 is 17 residues. Germline V gives CDR1 SGHRS, CDR2 YFSETQ. The ends were cut back, 0 bases at V and 5 bases at J, with 21 bases in the middle. The CDR3 region has the DNA TGCGCCAGCAGCTTGGGGGTTCTTCCGGAAAGGGTCCACGAGCAGTACTTC. Translation: CASSLGVLPERVHEQYF.

This chain connects TRBV18 to TRBJ2-3; D is unclear. The V end lost 0 bases, the J end lost 1 base, and 5 bases lay between the germline ends. CDR3 length: 14 residues. The germline gives CDR1 KGHSH, CDR2 LQKENI. CDR3 DNA sequence: TGTGCCAGCTCACCACCGGACGGCACAGATACGCAGTATTTT. This gives the protein CASSPPDGTDTQYF. The full variable domain, rest sourced from reference TRBV18 and TRBJ2-3, is NAGVMQNPRHLVRRRGQEARLRCSPMKGHSHVYWYRQLPEEGLKFMVYLQKENIIDESGMPKERFSAEFPKEGPSILRIQQVVRGDSAAYFCASSPPDGTDTQYFGPGTRLTVL.

The rearrangement uses TRBV7-9 and TRBJ2-1; TRBD1 matches 9 bases. The CDR3 is 15 residues long. Germline assignment: CDR1 SEHNR and CDR2 FQNEAQ (reference sequence). J lost 4 bases, V lost 5 bases, and 6 bases had no gene match. The CDR3 spells CASSPRDRAYNEQFF. For the CDR3, the DNA is TGTGCCAGCAGCCCCCGGGACAGGGCTTACAATGAGCAGTTCTTC.

The rearrangement joins TRBV11-2 to TRBJ1-1; D gene ambiguous. Trimming stripped 2 bases from V and 3 bases from J, with 4 bases between. The CDR3 runs 12 residues. Germline CDR1 and CDR2: SGHAT and FQNNGV. In DNA form, the CDR3 reads TGTGCCAGCAGCTTACTGGACACTGAAGCTTTCTTT. It yields the protein CASSLLDTEAFF.

V and J are TRBV19 and TRBJ1-1; possibly TRBD1 for D (5 bases). The V gene lost 2 bases and the J gene lost 1 base, with 8 bases spanning the gap. Germline values: CDR1 LNHDA, CDR2 SQIVND (reference sequence). This CDR3 contains 14 residues. The CDR3, as DNA: TGTGCCAGTAGTATACGGGGCACGAACACTGAAGCTTTCTTT. This gives the protein CASSIRGTNTEAFF.

Of note for this clone: Additional DNA sequences in this sample encode the identical CDR3. The gene calls are TRBV19 and TRBJ1-5, with D tentatively TRBD1 (5 bases). The CDR3 is 15 amino acids. The V gene lost 5 bases and the J gene lost 7 bases, with 18 bases spanning the gap. The V gene's germline CDR1 is LNHDA and CDR2 SQIVND (reference sequence). The CDR3 DNA reads as TGTGCCAGTAGTGTAATCCTCAGGGTGGGGCAGCCCCAGCATTTT. Amino acids: CASSVILRVGQPQHF. The full variable domain, with the rest looked up from reference TRBV19 and TRBJ1-5, is DGGITQSPKYLFRKEGQNVTLSCEQNLNHDAMYWYRQDPGQGLRLIYYSQIVNDFQKGDIAEGYSVSREKKESFPLTVTSAQKNPTAFYLCASSVILRVGQPQHFGDGTRLSIL.